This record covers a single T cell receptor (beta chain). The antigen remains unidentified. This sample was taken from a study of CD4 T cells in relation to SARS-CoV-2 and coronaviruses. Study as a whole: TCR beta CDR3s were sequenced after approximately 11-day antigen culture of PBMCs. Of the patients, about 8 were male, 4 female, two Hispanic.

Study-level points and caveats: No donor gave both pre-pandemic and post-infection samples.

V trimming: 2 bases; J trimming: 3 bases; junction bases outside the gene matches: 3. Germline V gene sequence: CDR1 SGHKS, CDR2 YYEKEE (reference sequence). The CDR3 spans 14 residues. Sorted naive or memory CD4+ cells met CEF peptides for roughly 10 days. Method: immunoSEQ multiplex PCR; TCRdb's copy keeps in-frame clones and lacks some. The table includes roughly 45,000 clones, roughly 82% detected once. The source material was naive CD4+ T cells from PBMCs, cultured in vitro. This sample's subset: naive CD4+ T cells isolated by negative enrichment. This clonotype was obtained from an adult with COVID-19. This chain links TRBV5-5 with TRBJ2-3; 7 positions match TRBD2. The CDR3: CASSFAGVTDTQYF. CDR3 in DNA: TGTGCCAGCAGCTTTGCGGGAGTGACAGATACGCAGTATTTT.